Detailed here is one T cell receptor beta chain. Antigen: not known. This specimen comes from a study of OX40 agonist ivuxolimab in advanced cancers. Study-level findings and limits: In the 0.1 to 3.0 mg/kg range, CD4+ and CD8+ blood T cells had expanded clonally by week 6.

Here immunoSEQ multiplex PCR was the method, and the copy in TCRdb shows in-frame clones only, minus some. Of 20,000 to 25,000 clones in the sample, 84% were seen once. This CDR3 has 13 amino acids. V lost 5 bases and J lost 0, with 11 bases in between. Germline lookup yields CDR1 SQVTM and CDR2 ANQGSEA. The sequencing here drew on CD4+ or CD8+ T cells sorted from blood, taken in a trial of the OX40 agonist ivuxolimab. The V and J genes are TRBV29-1 and TRBJ2-7; D is perhaps TRBD2 (6 bases). The receptor comes from an adult with an advanced solid tumor such as melanoma, head and neck, liver or kidney cancer. CDR3 sequence: CSVQRTTSYEQYF. The CDR3 region has the DNA TGCAGCGTTCAAAGGACTACCTCCTACGAGCAGTACTTC.